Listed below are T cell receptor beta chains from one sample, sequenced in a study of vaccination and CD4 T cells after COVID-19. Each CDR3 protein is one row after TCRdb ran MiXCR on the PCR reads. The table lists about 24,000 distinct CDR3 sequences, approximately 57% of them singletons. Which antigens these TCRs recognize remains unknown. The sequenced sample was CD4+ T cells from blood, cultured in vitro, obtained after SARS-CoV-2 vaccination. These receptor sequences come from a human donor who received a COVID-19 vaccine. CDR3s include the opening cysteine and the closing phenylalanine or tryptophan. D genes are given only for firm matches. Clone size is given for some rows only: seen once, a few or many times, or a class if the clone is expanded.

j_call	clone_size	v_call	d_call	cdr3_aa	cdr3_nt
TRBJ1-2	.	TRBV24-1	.	CATSDPVTAPYGYTF	TGTGCCACCAGTGATCCAGTGACAGCTCCCTATGGCTACACCTTC
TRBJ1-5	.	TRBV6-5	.	CASSYLQGHQPQHF	TGTGCCAGCAGTTACCTACAGGGCCATCAGCCCCAGCATTTT
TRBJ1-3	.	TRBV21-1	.	CASSRKGSSGNTIYF	TGTGCCAGCAGCCGAAAGGGGAGCTCTGGAAACACCATATATTTT
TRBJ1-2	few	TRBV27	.	CASSLKEGGGYTF	TGTGCCAGCAGTTTAAAAGAGGGAGGTGGCTACACCTTC
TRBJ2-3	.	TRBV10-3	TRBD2	CAIRESGLGVTDTQYF	TGTGCCATCAGGGAGTCGGGACTAGGGGTCACAGATACGCAGTATTTT
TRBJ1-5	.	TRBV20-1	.	CSARELGENPFGNQPQHF	TGCAGTGCTAGAGAACTCGGTGAGAACCCATTTGGCAATCAGCCCCAGCATTTT
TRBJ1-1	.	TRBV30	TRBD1	CAWWDRGNTEAFF	TGTGCCTGGTGGGACAGGGGGAACACTGAAGCTTTCTTT
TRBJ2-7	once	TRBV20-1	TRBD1	CSASPQGTELPYEQYF	TGCAGTGCTAGTCCCCAAGGGACAGAACTGCCCTACGAGCAGTACTTC
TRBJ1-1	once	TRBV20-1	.	CSARDWAANTEAFF	TGCAGTGCTAGAGATTGGGCTGCGAACACTGAAGCTTTCTTT
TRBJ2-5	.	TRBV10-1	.	CASSDPGRLGETQYF	TGCGCCAGCAGTGATCCCGGTAGATTGGGAGAGACCCAGTACTTC
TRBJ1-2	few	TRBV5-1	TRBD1	CASSPDRGLGYGYTF	TGCGCCAGCAGCCCGGACAGGGGGCTCGGCTATGGCTACACCTTC
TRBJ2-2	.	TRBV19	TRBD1	CASSADRVLTGELFF	TGTGCCAGTAGTGCAGACAGGGTATTAACCGGGGAGCTGTTTTTT
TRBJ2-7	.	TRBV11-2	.	CASSLGGGTVYEQYF	TGTGCCAGCAGCTTAGGCGGGGGGACAGTCTACGAGCAGTACTTC
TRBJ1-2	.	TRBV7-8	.	CASSLGGGRSYGYTF	TGTGCCAGCAGCTTAGGGGGAGGGAGGTCCTATGGCTACACCTTC
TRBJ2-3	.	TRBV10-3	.	CAISPGYSTDTQYF	TGTGCCATCAGTCCGGGCTATTCCACAGATACGCAGTATTTT
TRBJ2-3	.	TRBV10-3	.	CAISEGGNTDTQYF	TGTGCCATCAGCGAGGGGGGAAACACAGATACGCAGTATTTT
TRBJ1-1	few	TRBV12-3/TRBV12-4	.	CASSFGVGTEAFF	TGTGCCAGCAGTTTCGGGGTGGGCACTGAAGCTTTCTTT
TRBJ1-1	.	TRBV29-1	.	CSVDRGHSNTEAFF	TGCAGCGTTGACCGAGGACACTCGAACACTGAAGCTTTCTTT
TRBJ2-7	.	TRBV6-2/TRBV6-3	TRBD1	CASSYRPGQGADEQYF	TGTGCCAGCAGTTATCGTCCGGGACAGGGGGCAGACGAGCAGTACTTC
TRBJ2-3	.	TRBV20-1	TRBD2	CSAATVSGGARDTQYF	TGCAGTGCCGCCACCGTCAGCGGGGGGGCCAGAGATACGCAGTATTTT
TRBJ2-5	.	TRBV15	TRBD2	CATSLLAGGPGTQYF	TGTGCCACCAGCTTACTAGCGGGGGGGCCGGGGACCCAGTACTTC
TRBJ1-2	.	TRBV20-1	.	CSAREIGRSNYGYTF	TGCAGTGCTAGAGAGATAGGACGGTCTAACTATGGCTACACCTTC
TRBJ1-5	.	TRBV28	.	CASSLIQGDQPQHF	TGTGCCAGCAGTTTAATCCAGGGAGATCAGCCCCAGCATTTT
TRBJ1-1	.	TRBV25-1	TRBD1	CASRDRRGGEAFF	TGTGCCAGCAGGGACAGGCGGGGAGGTGAAGCTTTCTTT
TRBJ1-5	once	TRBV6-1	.	CASRPQGTPNQPQHF	TGTGCCAGCAGGCCTCAGGGAACCCCCAATCAGCCCCAGCATTTT
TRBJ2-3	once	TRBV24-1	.	CATSEIGGAQDTQYF	TGTGCCACCAGTGAAATAGGGGGGGCGCAAGATACGCAGTATTTT
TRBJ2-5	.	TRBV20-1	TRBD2	CSAYGGRGTQYF	TGCAGCGCATACGGGGGGAGGGGGACCCAGTACTTC
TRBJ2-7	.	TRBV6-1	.	CASSETTYEQYF	TGTGCCAGCAGTGAGACGACCTACGAGCAGTACTTC
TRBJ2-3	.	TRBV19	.	CASRGGGDTFRGTQYF	TGTGCCAGTAGGGGGGGCGGGGACACCTTCCGTGGTACGCAGTATTTT
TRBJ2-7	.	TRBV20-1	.	CSADKTDYEQYF	TGCAGTGCGGATAAGACAGACTACGAGCAGTACTTC
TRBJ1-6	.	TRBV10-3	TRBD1	CAISEGQGYSPLHF	TGTGCCATCAGTGAGGGACAGGGGTATTCACCCCTCCACTTT
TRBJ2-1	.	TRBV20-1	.	CSARVGGPYNEQFF	TGCAGTGCTAGAGTCGGAGGGCCCTACAATGAGCAGTTCTTC
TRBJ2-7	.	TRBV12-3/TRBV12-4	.	CASSLVTGYEQYF	TGTGCCAGCAGTTTAGTAACAGGGTACGAGCAGTACTTC
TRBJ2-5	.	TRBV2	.	CASKRGGPETQYF	TGTGCCAGCAAGCGTGGGGGTCCGGAGACCCAGTACTTC
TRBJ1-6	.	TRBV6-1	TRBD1	CASRTGSSYNSPLHF	TGTGCCAGCAGGACAGGGAGCTCCTATAATTCACCCCTCCACTTT
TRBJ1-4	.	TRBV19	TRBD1	CASSTLTGAYEKLFF	TGTGCCAGTAGTACCCTCACAGGGGCCTACGAAAAACTGTTTTTT
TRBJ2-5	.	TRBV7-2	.	CASSLVSALGIKETQYF	TGTGCCAGCAGCTTAGTATCCGCCCTGGGTATTAAGGAGACCCAGTACTTC
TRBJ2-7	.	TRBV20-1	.	CSAKYRDEQYF	TGCAGTGCTAAGTACAGGGACGAGCAGTACTTC
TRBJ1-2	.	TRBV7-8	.	CASSTLTGPRGGYTF	TGTGCCAGCAGCACCTTAACAGGCCCCCGGGGTGGCTACACCTTC
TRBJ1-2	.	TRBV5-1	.	CASSLEGFNYGYTF	TGCGCCAGCAGCTTAGAGGGTTTTAACTATGGCTACACCTTC
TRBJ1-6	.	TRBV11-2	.	CASSLGAGSSYSPLHF	TGTGCCAGCAGCTTAGGGGCCGGGTCATCTTATTCACCCCTCCACTTT
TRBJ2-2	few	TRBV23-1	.	CASSSRVNEPGELFF	TGCGCCAGCAGTAGCAGGGTAAATGAGCCCGGGGAGCTGTTTTTT
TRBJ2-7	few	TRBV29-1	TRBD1	CSVDVVGGPYEQYF	TGCAGCGTTGATGTTGTAGGGGGCCCCTACGAGCAGTACTTC
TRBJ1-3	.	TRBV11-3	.	CASSLGSEELGNTIYF	TGTGCCAGCAGCTTAGGTTCAGAAGAACTCGGAAACACCATATATTTT
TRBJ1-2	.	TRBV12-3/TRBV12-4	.	CASSIAPTGNYGYTF	TGTGCCAGCAGTATCGCCCCTACAGGGAACTATGGCTACACCTTC
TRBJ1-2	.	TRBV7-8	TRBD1	CASSSGTVYGYTF	TGTGCCAGCAGCAGTGGGACAGTCTATGGCTACACCTTC
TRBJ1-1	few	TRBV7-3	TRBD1	CASSPGQGGLDTEAFF	TGTGCCAGCAGCCCCGGACAGGGAGGTTTGGACACTGAAGCTTTCTTT
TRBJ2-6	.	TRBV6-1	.	CASTRKISGANVLTF	TGTGCCAGCACTAGGAAAATCTCTGGGGCCAACGTCCTGACTTTC
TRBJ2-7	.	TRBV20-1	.	CSARDPAGLRYEQYF	TGCAGTGCTAGAGATCCGGCAGGGTTGCGGTACGAGCAGTACTTC
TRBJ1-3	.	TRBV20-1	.	CSASPTSSGNTIYF	TGCAGTGCTAGCCCTACTAGCTCTGGAAACACCATATATTTT
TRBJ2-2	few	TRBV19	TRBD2	CASSIGGLATNTGELFF	TGTGCCAGTAGTATCGGAGGACTAGCGACGAACACCGGGGAGCTGTTTTTT
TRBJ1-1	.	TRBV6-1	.	CASSEVTEAFF	TGTGCCAGCAGTGAGGTCACTGAAGCTTTCTTT
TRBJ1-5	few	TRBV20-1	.	CSALEGRSNQPQHF	TGCAGTGCCCTAGAGGGGCGCAGCAATCAGCCCCAGCATTTT
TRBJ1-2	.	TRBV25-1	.	CASSSPPPVSDSKYYGYTF	TGTGCCAGCAGTTCCCCCCCACCCGTCTCGGACAGTAAGTACTATGGCTACACCTTC
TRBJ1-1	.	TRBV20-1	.	CSARAPVGMEAFF	TGCAGTGCTAGAGCCCCCGTAGGGATGGAAGCTTTCTTT
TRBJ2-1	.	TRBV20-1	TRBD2	CSAWSGGAYNEQFF	TGCAGTGCTTGGAGCGGGGGGGCCTACAATGAGCAGTTCTTC
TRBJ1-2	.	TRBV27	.	CASRARGNYTF	TGTGCCAGCAGAGCGAGGGGAAACTACACCTTC
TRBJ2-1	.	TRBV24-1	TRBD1	CATSDPTGSSYNEQFF	TGTGCCACCAGTGATCCGACAGGGAGCTCCTACAATGAGCAGTTCTTC
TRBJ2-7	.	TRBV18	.	CASSPDNRYEQYF	TGTGCCAGCTCACCTGACAACCGCTACGAGCAGTACTTC